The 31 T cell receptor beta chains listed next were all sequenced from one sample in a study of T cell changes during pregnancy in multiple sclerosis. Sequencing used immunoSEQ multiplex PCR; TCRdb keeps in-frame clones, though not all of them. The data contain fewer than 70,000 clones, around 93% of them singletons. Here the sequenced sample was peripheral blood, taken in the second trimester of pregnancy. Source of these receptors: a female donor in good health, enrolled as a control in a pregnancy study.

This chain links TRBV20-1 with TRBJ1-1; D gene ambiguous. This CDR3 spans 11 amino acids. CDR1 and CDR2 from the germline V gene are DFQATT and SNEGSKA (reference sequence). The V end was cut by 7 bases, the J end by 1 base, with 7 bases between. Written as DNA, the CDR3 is TGCAGTGGCACACCGAACACTGAAGCTTTCTTT. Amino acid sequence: CSGTPNTEAFF.

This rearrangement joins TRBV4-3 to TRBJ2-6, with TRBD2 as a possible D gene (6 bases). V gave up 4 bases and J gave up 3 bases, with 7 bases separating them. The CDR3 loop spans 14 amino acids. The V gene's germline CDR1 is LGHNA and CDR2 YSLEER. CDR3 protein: CASSRGVGANVLTF. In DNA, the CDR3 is TGCGCCAGCAGCCGCGGGGTTGGGGCCAACGTCCTGACTTTC.

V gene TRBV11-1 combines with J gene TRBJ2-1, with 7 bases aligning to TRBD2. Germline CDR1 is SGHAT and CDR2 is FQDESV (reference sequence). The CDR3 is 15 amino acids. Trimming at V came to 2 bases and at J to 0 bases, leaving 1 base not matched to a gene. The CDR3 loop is CASSLRGSSYNEQFF. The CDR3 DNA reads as TGTGCCAGCAGCTTACGCGGGAGCTCCTACAATGAGCAGTTCTTC.

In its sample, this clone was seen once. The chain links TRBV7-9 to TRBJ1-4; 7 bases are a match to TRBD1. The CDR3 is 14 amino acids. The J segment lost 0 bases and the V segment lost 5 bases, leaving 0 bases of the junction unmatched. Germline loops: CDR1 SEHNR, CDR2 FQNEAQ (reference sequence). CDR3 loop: CASSGTATNEKLFF. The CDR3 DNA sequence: TGTGCCAGCAGCGGGACAGCAACTAATGAAAAACTGTTTTTT.

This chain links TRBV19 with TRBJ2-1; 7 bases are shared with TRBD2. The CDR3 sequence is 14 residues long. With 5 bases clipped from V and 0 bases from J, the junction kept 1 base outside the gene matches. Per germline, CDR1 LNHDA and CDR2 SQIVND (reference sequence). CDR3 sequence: CASSPGGSYNEQFF. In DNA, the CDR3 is TGTGCCAGTAGTCCGGGGGGCTCCTACAATGAGCAGTTCTTC.

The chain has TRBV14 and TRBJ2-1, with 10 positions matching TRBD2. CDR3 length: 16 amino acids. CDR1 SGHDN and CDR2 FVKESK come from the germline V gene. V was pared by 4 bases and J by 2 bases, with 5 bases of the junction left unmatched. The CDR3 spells CASSPASGRAYNEQFF. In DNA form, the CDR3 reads TGTGCCAGCAGCCCCGCCAGCGGGAGGGCCTACAATGAGCAGTTCTTC.

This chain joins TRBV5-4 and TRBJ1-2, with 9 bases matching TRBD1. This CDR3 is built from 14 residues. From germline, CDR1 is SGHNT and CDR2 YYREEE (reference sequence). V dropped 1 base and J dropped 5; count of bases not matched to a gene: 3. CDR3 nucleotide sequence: TGTGCCAGCAGCTTGTCCGGGACAGGGTATGGCTACACCTTC. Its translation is CASSLSGTGYGYTF.

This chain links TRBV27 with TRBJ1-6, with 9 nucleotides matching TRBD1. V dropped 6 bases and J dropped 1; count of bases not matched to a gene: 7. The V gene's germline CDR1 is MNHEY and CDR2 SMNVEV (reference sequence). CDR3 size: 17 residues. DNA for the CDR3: TGTGCCAGCAGCATACAACAGGGGGCGTCCTATAATTCACCCCTCCACTTT. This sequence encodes CASSIQQGASYNSPLHF.

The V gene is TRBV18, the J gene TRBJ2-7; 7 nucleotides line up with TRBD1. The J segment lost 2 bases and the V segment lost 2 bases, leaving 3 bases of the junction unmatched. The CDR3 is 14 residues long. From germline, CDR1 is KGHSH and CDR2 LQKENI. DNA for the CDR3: TGTGCCAGCTCACCAGGGGACAGTGCCTACGAGCAGTACTTC. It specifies CASSPGDSAYEQYF.

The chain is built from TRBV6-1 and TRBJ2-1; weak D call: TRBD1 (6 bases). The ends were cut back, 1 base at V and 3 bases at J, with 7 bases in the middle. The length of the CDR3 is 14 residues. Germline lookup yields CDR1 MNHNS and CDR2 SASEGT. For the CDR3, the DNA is TGTGCCAGCAGTGAAGGACAGGACTACAATGAGCAGTTCTTC. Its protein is CASSEGQDYNEQFF.

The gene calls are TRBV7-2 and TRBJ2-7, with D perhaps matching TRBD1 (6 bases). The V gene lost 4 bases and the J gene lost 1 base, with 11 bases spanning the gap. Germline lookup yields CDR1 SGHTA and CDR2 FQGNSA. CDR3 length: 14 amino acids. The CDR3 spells CASSSNRASYEQYF. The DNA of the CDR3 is TGTGCCAGCAGCTCAAACAGGGCGTCCTACGAGCAGTACTTC. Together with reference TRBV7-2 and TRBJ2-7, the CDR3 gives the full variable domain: GAGVSQSPSNKVTEKGKDVELRCDPISGHTALYWYRQSLGQGLEFLIYFQGNSAPDKSGLPSDRFSAERTGGSVSTLTIQRTQQEDSAVYLCASSSNRASYEQYFGPGTRLTVT.

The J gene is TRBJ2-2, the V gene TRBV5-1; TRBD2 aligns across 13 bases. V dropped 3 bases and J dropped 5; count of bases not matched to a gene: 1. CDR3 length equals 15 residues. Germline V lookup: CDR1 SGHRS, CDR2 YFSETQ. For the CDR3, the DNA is TGCGCCAGCAGCTGGACTAGCGGGAGTACCGGGGAGCTGTTTTTT. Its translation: CASSWTSGSTGELFF.

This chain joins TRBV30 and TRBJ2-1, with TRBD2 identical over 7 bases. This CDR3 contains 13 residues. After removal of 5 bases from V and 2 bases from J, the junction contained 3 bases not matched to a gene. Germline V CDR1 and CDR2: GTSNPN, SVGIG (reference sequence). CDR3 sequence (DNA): TGTGCCTGGTGCGCGGGGGCCTACAATGAGCAGTTCTTC. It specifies CAWCAGAYNEQFF.

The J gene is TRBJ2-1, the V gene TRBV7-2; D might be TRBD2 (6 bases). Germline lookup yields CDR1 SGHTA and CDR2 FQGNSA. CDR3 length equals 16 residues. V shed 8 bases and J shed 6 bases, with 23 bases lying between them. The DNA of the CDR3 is TGTGCCAGCCCGATGGGGCGGGGTCACGGTGGCAATGAGCAGTTCTTC. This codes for CASPMGRGHGGNEQFF.

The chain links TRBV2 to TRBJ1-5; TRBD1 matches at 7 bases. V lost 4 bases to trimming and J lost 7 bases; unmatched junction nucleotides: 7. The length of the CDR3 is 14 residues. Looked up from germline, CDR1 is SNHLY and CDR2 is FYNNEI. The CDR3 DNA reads TGTGCCAGCAGTGCACAGGGGTCTTGGCAGCCCCAGCATTTT. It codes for CASSAQGSWQPQHF.

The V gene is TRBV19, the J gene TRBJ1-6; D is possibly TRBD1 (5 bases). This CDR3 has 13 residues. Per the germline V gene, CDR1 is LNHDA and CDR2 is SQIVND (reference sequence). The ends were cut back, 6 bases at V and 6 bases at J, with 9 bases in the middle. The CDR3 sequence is CASSSGSNSPLHF. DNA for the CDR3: TGTGCCAGTAGCTCAGGGTCTAATTCACCCCTCCACTTT.

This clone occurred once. CDR3 coding DNA: TGTGCCAGCAGTTACACAAGGGGCACCGGGGAGCTGTTTTTT. This sequence encodes CASSYTRGTGELFF. The rearrangement uses TRBV2 and TRBJ2-2, with a weak D call TRBD1 (5 bases). The CDR3 extends over 14 amino acids. Germline V lookup: CDR1 SNHLY, CDR2 FYNNEI. Trimming removed 5 bases from V and 4 bases from J, with 11 bases in between.

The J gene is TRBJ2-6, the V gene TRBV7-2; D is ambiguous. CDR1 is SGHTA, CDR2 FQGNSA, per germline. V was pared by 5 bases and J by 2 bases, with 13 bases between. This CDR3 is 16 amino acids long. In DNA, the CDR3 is TGTGCCAGCAGCGCCTCCTTTAACACTGGGGCCAACGTCCTGACTTTC. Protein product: CASSASFNTGANVLTF.

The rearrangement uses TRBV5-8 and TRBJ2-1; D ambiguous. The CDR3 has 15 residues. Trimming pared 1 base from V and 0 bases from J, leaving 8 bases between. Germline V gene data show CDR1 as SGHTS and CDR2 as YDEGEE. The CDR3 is CASSLSGGSYNEQFF. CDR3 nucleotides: TGTGCCAGCAGCTTGTCGGGTGGCTCCTACAATGAGCAGTTCTTC.

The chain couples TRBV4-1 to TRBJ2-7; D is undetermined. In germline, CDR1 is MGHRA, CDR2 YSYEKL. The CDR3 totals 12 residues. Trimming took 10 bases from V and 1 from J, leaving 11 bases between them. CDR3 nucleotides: TGCGCCACCCCTAGACGGTCCTACGAGCAGTACTTC. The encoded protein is CATPRRSYEQYF.

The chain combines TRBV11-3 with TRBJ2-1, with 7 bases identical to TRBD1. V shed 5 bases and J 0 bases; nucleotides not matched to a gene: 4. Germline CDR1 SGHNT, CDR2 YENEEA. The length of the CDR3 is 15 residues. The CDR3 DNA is TGTGCCAGCAGCCCGGGACAGCGCTCCTACAATGAGCAGTTCTTC. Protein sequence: CASSPGQRSYNEQFF. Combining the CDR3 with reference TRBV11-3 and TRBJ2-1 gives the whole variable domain EAGVVQSPRYKIIEKKQPVAFWCNPISGHNTLYWYLQNLGQGPELLIRYENEEAVDDSQLPKDRFSAERLKGVDSTLKIQPAELGDSAVYLCASSPGQRSYNEQFFGPGTRLTVL.

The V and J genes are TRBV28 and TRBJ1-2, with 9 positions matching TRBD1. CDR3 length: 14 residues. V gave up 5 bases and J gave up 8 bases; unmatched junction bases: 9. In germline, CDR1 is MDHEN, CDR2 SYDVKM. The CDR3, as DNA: TGTGCCAGCAGTACCACAGGGACAGGGTCCGGCTACACCTTC. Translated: CASSTTGTGSGYTF.

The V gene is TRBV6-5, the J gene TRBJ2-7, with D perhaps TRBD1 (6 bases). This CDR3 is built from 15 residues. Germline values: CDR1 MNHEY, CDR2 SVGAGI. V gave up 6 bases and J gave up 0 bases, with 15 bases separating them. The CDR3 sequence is CASRTRTGNSYEQYF. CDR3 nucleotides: TGTGCCAGCAGGACCCGAACAGGGAACTCCTACGAGCAGTACTTC.

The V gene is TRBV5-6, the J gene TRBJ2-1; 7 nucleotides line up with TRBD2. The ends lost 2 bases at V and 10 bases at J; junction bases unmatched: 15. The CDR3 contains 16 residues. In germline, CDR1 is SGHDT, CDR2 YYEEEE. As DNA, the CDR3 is TGTGCCAGCAGCTTTGCACTAGCGAAGTGGCCCCGAGAGCAGTTCTTC. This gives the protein CASSFALAKWPREQFF.

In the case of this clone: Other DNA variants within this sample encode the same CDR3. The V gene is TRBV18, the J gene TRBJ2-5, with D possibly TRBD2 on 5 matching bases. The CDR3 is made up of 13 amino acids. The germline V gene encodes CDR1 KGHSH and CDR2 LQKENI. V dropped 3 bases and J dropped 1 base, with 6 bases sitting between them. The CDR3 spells CASSPGSQETQYF. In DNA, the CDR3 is TGTGCCAGCTCACCGGGGAGCCAAGAGACCCAGTACTTC.

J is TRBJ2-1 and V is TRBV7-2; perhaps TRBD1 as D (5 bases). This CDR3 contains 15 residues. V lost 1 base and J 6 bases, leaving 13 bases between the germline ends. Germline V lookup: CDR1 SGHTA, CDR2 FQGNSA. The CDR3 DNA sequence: TGTGCCAGCAGCTTAGACATCCCCACAGGCAATGAGCAGTTCTTC. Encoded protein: CASSLDIPTGNEQFF.

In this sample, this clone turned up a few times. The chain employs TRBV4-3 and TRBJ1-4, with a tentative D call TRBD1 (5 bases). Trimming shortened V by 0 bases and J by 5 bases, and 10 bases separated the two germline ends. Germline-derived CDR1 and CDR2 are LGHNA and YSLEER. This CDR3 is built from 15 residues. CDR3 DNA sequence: TGCGCCAGCAGCCAAGAGGGGCAAGGGAATGAAAAACTGTTTTTT. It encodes CASSQEGQGNEKLFF.

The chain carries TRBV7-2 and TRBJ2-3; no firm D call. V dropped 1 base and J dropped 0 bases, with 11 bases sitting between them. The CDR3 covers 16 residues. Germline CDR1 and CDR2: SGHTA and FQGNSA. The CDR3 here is CASSLVASRSTDTQYF. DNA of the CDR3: TGTGCCAGCAGCTTAGTAGCCTCTAGGAGCACAGATACGCAGTATTTT.

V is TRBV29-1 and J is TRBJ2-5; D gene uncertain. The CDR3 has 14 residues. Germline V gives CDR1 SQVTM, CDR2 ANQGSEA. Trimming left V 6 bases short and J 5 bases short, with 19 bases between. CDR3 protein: CSVLWQFPGETQYF. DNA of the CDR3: TGCAGCGTACTTTGGCAGTTCCCCGGGGAGACCCAGTACTTC.

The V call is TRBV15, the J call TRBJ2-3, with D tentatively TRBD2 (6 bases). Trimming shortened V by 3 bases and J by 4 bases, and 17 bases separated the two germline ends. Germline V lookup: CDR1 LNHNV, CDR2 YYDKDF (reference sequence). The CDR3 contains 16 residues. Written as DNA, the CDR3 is TGTGCCACCAGCAGTGGTCGGGAGTTCCCCGCAGATACGCAGTATTTT. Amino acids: CATSSGREFPADTQYF.

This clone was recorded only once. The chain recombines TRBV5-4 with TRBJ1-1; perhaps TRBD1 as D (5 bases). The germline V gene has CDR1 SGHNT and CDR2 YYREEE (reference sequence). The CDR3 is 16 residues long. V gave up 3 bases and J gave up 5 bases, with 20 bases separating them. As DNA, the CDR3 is TGTGCCAGCAGCTCAAGGGACGGCGGGCGGGGGACTGAAGCTTTCTTT. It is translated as CASSSRDGGRGTEAFF.